One and the same sample provided the 4 T cell receptor beta chains below, sequenced in a study of blood T cell repertoires in COVID-19. This table comes from immunoSEQ multiplex PCR, and its TCRdb copy is limited to in-frame clones, with some not included. The sample shows about 160,000 clones, 85% to 90% of them seen only once. The material sequenced was peripheral blood. These receptors were collected from a woman in her 70s with acute or convalescent COVID-19.

The rearrangement joins TRBV7-7 to TRBJ1-5; 7 bases are shared with TRBD1. This CDR3 contains 15 residues. The germline V gene encodes CDR1 SSHAT and CDR2 FNYEAQ (reference sequence). V was pared by 1 base and J by 5 bases, with 5 bases of the junction left unmatched. As DNA, the CDR3 is TGTGCCAGCAGCTTAGAACAGGGGTGCGATCAGCCCCAGCATTTT. Protein: CASSLEQGCDQPQHF.

V usage is TRBV2 and J usage is TRBJ1-5; TRBD1 agrees at 10 bases. Per the germline V gene, CDR1 is SNHLY and CDR2 is FYNNEI. With V trimmed by 5 bases and J by 4 bases, 5 bases remained unmatched. The CDR3 is made up of 15 amino acids. This CDR3 is CASSRQGARNQPQHF. DNA for the CDR3: TGTGCCAGCAGTAGACAGGGGGCGAGGAATCAGCCCCAGCATTTT.

The V and J genes are TRBV5-1 and TRBJ2-5; 9 positions match TRBD2. Unmatched junction bases numbered 7, after V lost 2 bases and J lost 5 bases. The germline V gene has CDR1 SGHRS and CDR2 YFSETQ. The CDR3 is 15 amino acids. CDR3 amino acids: CASSFSSGNRETQYF. CDR3 DNA: TGCGCCAGCAGCTTTTCTAGCGGGAACCGGGAGACCCAGTACTTC.

The rearrangement joins TRBV20-1 to TRBJ2-2; no firm D call. The CDR3 is 13 residues long. In germline, CDR1 is DFQATT, CDR2 SNEGSKA (reference sequence). V lost 3 bases, J lost 1 base, and 6 bases lay in between. The CDR3 region is CSASGVNTGELFF. CDR3 bases: TGCAGTGCTAGTGGCGTGAACACCGGGGAGCTGTTTTTT.